This is a list of T cell receptor beta chains from one sample in a study of read filtering for tumor transcriptome and immune sequencing. TCRdb called the reads again in MiXCR, with one record for every CDR3 protein. Among 30,000 to 35,000 distinct CDR3 sequences, approximately 18% were seen once, and the ten largest hold 16%. The source material was a population of CD138-negative cells sorted from bone marrow. These receptors were taken from a donor at least 40 years old with multiple myeloma. Each CDR3 is given with its conserved first and last residue. A D gene is named only where the DNA matches it firmly. Clone size is shown for a subset of rows, as once, few, many or a class of expanded clone.

D gene,V gene,clone size,CDR3 length,J gene,CDR3 protein,CDR3 DNA
TRBD2,TRBV10-3,medium-sized,16,TRBJ2-3,CAISAHQAGVADTQYF,TGTGCCATCAGTGCGCACCAAGCGGGAGTGGCAGATACGCAGTATTTT
TRBD1,TRBV24-1,.,19,TRBJ2-1,CATSDSAPLRGQTYNEQFF,TGTGCCACCAGTGATTCAGCCCCCCTCAGGGGGCAAACCTACAATGAGCAGTTCTTC
.,TRBV6-2/TRBV6-3,many,14,TRBJ1-4,CASSYLSTNEKLFF,TGTGCCAGCAGTTATCTTTCAACTAATGAAAAACTGTTTTTT
TRBD1,TRBV6-4,many,16,TRBJ2-5,CASSDSTGGGQETQYF,TGTGCCAGCAGTGACTCAACAGGGGGCGGACAAGAGACCCAGTACTTC
.,TRBV28,.,11,TRBJ1-1,CASGRNTEAFF,TGTGCCAGCGGCCGAAACACTGAAGCTTTCTTT
TRBD1,TRBV4-1,many,16,TRBJ2-5,CASSQGPGQQQEPQYF,TGCGCCAGCAGCCAGGGACCGGGACAGCAACAAGAGCCCCAGTACTTC
.,TRBV5-4,many,19,TRBJ2-3,CASSLTTPWGVIFTDTQYF,TGTGCCAGCAGCTTGACCACCCCCTGGGGGGTAATTTTCACAGATACGCAGTATTTT
.,TRBV7-6,many,12,TRBJ2-2,CASSLALTELFF,TGTGCCAGCAGCTTAGCGCTCACGGAGCTGTTTTTT
.,TRBV7-8,many,11,TRBJ2-1,CASTKSVEQFF,TGTGCCAGCACCAAGTCGGTTGAGCAGTTCTTC
TRBD1,TRBV20-1,many,17,TRBJ1-2,CSASSAQWTGDHYGYTF,TGCAGTGCTAGTAGCGCGCAATGGACAGGGGATCACTATGGCTACACCTTC
TRBD1,TRBV20-1,medium-sized,15,TRBJ1-6,CSASRGQSINSPLHF,TGCAGTGCTAGTAGGGGGCAGTCAATTAATTCACCCCTCCACTTT
TRBD1,TRBV3-1,many,13,TRBJ2-5,CASSQAGGETQYF,TGTGCCAGCAGCCAAGCAGGGGGAGAGACCCAGTACTTC
.,TRBV7-9,medium-sized,12,TRBJ2-1,CASSHTRAEQFF,TGTGCCAGCAGTCATACGCGGGCCGAGCAGTTCTTC
TRBD1,TRBV5-1,many,12,TRBJ1-1,CASSLTQGAAFF,TGCGCCAGCAGCTTGACCCAGGGGGCAGCTTTCTTT
.,TRBV6-6,many,15,TRBJ1-3,CASTQGRNSGNTIYF,TGTGCCAGCACCCAAGGCCGTAACTCTGGAAACACCATATATTTT
TRBD2,TRBV4-1,many,16,TRBJ2-1,CASSQDPSGTYNEQFF,TGCGCCAGCAGCCAAGATCCTAGCGGCACCTACAATGAGCAGTTCTTC
TRBD1,TRBV5-4,.,14,TRBJ1-2,CASSWTGNGYGYTF,TGTGCCAGCAGCTGGACAGGGAACGGCTATGGCTACACCTTC
.,TRBV16,many,16,TRBJ1-5,CASSPQWGGTDQPQHF,TGTGCCAGCAGCCCTCAATGGGGGGGAACTGATCAGCCCCAGCATTTT
.,TRBV19,few,15,TRBJ1-5,CASSIRQGRNQPQHF,TGTGCCAGTAGTATTCGGCAGGGGAGGAATCAGCCCCAGCATTTT